This T cell receptor beta chain was retrieved from a study of T cells in Graves' hyperthyroidism and ophthalmopathy. The CDR3 regions of TCR beta were amplified from RNA transcripts. The TCR CDR3 first-round RT-PCR relied on the HTBI primer set. Each CDR3 protein is one row after TCRdb ran MiXCR on the multiplex PCR reads. The sample includes approximately 870,000 distinct CDR3 sequences, 38% seen only once; the top ten take 7% to 10%. With V trimmed by 1 base and J by 9 bases, 6 bases remained unmatched. This CDR3 is 14 amino acids long. Germline CDR1 reads LNHNV; CDR2 reads YYDKDF (reference sequence).

Specimen: blood. The TCR comes from a man aged 18 to 30 with Graves' hyperthyroidism. The rearrangement links TRBV15 to TRBJ1-3; the match to TRBD1 covers 7 bases. The CDR3, as DNA: TGTGCCACCAGCAGAGGTACAGGGGCCGTCACCATATATTTT. As protein: CATSRGTGAVTIYF.